This TCR beta chain was sequenced during a study of identical twins. Study-wide points: With beta out-of-frame sequences, excess sharing by twins was weaker.

In TCRdb, the 5' RACE reads were re-called with MiXCR into one record per CDR3 protein. This sample has more than 400,000 distinct CDR3 sequences, with about 16% found just once. Comment on this clonotype: The antigen is not known.

This sample also belongs to another study, concerning yellow fever vaccine responses in identical twins.

Sequencing was performed on CD4+ T cells sorted from blood. This TCR was sampled from a woman younger than 35 in good health.

The CDR3 loop is CASSTAGGGGTEAFF. In DNA, the CDR3 is TGTGCCAGCAGTACCGCTGGGGGGGGAGGCACTGAAGCTTTCTTT. This chain uses TRBV28 with TRBJ1-1; D is possibly TRBD1 (5 bases). The germline gives CDR1 MDHEN, CDR2 SYDVKM. This CDR3 is built from 15 residues. V gave up 5 bases and J gave up 4 bases, with 17 bases separating them. The whole variable domain, filled in from reference TRBV28 and TRBJ1-1, reads DVKVTQSSRYLVKRTGEKVFLECVQDMDHENMFWYRQDPGLGLRLIYFSYDVKMKEKGDIPEGYSVSREKKERFSLILESASTNQTSMYLCASSTAGGGGTEAFFGQGTRLTVV.